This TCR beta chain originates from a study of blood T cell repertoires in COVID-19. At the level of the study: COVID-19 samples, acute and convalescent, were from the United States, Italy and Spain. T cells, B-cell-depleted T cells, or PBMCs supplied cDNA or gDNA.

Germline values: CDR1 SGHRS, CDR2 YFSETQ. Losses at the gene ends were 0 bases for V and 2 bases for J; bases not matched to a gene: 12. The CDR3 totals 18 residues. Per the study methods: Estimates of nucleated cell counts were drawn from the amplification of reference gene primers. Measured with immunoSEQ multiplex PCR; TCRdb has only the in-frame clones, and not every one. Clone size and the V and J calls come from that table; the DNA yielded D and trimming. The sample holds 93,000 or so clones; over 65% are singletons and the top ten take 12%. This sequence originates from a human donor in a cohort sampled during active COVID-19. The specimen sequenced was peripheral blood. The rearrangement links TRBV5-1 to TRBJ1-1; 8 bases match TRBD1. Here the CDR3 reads CASSLAHQGASSNTEAFF. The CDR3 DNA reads TGCGCCAGCAGCTTGGCCCATCAGGGGGCAAGTAGTAACACTGAAGCTTTCTTT.